This T cell receptor (beta chain) was documented in a study of identifying expanded T cells in peripheral blood. Broader study findings: Technical replicates showed roughly 1.2 changed clones; approximately 2 weeks about 16; four weeks 19.

The protocol was immunoSEQ multiplex PCR, while the TCRdb copy is restricted to in-frame clones and leaves out a portion. Seen here are roughly 100,000 clones, roughly 90% observed once, and the top ten hold roughly 3.9%. On this clone: Its specificity is unknown.

The source is a person aged 18 to 70 in good health. Sequencing was performed on blood.

The CDR3 is CAWSRSSYNSPLHF. In DNA, the CDR3 is TGTGCCTGGAGTCGGAGCTCCTATAATTCACCCCTCCACTTT. The rearrangement uses TRBV30 and TRBJ1-6; D not resolved. The CDR3 length is 14 residues. V lost 2 bases and J 0 bases, leaving 5 bases between the germline ends. Germline values: CDR1 GTSNPN, CDR2 SVGIG (reference sequence).